This TCR beta chain was captured in a study of blood T cell repertoires in COVID-19 (dated by TCRdb to about 2020). Background on the whole study: Collaborator samples came from the United States, Italy and Spain and covered acute and convalescent phases of COVID-19. The prospective study material was composed of cDNA or gDNA derived from T cells, B-cell-depleted T cells, or PBMCs. The dataset comprised deeply sampled blood TCRbeta repertoires from subjects exposed to, actively infected with, or recovered from COVID-19. The repertoires were made available in a free public database intended to serve as a resource for research on the immune response to SARS-CoV-2. Samples were obtained from the ongoing ImmuneRACE study (first 160 participants) and from 1,254 subjects provided by 6 global collaborators. The sample metadata nearly always contained a de-identified subject ID, COVID-19 status, age in years and sex. Where available, HLA class I and class II types were taken from metadata supplied by the sample provider and were not determined by assay-based typing. Study-wide conclusions, independent of this receptor: The quantity of clinical and demographic metadata differed by source and by participant and was supplied without curation.

There are 14 amino acids in the CDR3, from cysteine to phenylalanine inclusive. The kept DNA is CDR3 alone, 42 bases in frame from the first base. CDR1 and CDR2, looked up from the germline V gene, are MNHEY and SVGAGI. The junction shows trimming of 7 bases on V and 1 base on J, and the gene matches do not reach 6 bases of it. TCRbeta CDR3 regions were amplified from genomic DNA using the immunoSEQ Assay, a bias-controlled multiplex PCR. The paper's processing steps were these. The number of nucleated cells in each sample was estimated from the amplification of reference gene primers within the assay. To quantify the absolute abundance of each unique TCRbeta CDR3 rearrangement, sequence reads were collapsed and filtered. Productive Simpson clonality was computed per sample as the square root of Simpson's diversity index over productive rearrangements. As stored in TCRdb, this immuneACCESS dataset retains in-frame rearrangements with V and J assigned. A fraction of the clones does not appear; measured against another copy, unresolved V genes explain less than half of the discrepancy, and the remainder lacks a known reason. D and trimming come from the DNA, and the V and J calls and clone size come from that table. Across this sample there are 150,000 to 170,000 clones, with around 74% seen only once. The top ten constitute more than 3% of the sample.

This clone was seen only once. What this receptor recognizes is not known. Base qualities are not recorded, but no much larger clone differs from it by a single base. Whole blood was collected in K2EDTA tubes by collaborating institutions according to the institutions' own protocols. For TCRbeta analysis, collaborator samples were shipped as frozen whole blood, as isolated PBMCs, or as DNA extracted from either sample type. This TCR came from a woman older than 75 with acute or convalescent COVID-19. The V and J genes are TRBV6-5 and TRBJ1-1; the junction holds 7 bases that match TRBD1. The sample consisted of peripheral blood. The CDR3 region reads CASIAGTANTEAFF. The nucleotides are TGTGCCAGCATTGCCGGGACAGCGAACACTGAAGCTTTCTTT.